Listed here are 22 T cell receptor beta chains from one sample, sequenced in a study of T cells after yellow fever vaccination. MiXCR, applied by TCRdb to the 5' RACE reads, yields one record per CDR3 protein. The table lists 500,000 to 650,000 distinct CDR3 sequences, about 13% of them singletons. The sample consisted of PBMCs, taken on the day of the yellow fever booster vaccination. The receptors here all came from a man aged 25-40 years who received the YFV17D yellow fever vaccine.

The V call is TRBV5-1, the J call TRBJ1-2; perhaps TRBD1 as D (5 bases). CDR1 and CDR2 from the germline V gene are SGHRS and YFSETQ. The CDR3 sequence is 14 residues long. V lost 1 base to trimming and J lost 6 bases, with 13 bases between them. The CDR3 nucleotides are TGCGCCAGCAGCTTGAGTGCAGGGAATGATGGCTACACCTTC. This codes for CASSLSAGNDGYTF.

This clonotype was counted a few times. The gene calls are TRBV20-1 and TRBJ2-7, with a tentative D call TRBD2 (5 bases). The germline CDR1 and CDR2 sequences are DFQATT and SNEGSKA (reference sequence). This CDR3 contains 14 residues. Trimming removed 2 bases at V and 9 bases at J, with 20 bases between. The DNA of the CDR3 is TGCAGTGCTAGATCTAGCACGAGGACCGTATCGCAGTACTTC. This encodes CSARSSTRTVSQYF.

The chain employs TRBV28 and TRBJ2-7, with D perhaps assigned TRBD1 or TRBD2 (6 bases each). V was trimmed by 2 bases and J by 4 bases, leaving 12 bases between them. The CDR3 consists of 14 residues. Germline loops: CDR1 MDHEN, CDR2 SYDVKM. CDR3 bases: TGTGCCAGCAGTTTAGGGGGGCGCATGTACGAGCAGTACTTC. This codes for CASSLGGRMYEQYF.

This clonotype was observed a few times. The chain couples TRBV7-9 to TRBJ1-2, with 7 bases aligning to TRBD1. The CDR3 is 14 residues long. The V and J ends lost 7 bases and 8 bases, in that order; junction bases with no gene match: 13. Germline loops: CDR1 SEHNR, CDR2 FQNEAQ (reference sequence). DNA for the CDR3: TGTGCCAGCACCAAGGACAGGACTCCGAAAGGCTACACCTTC. It specifies CASTKDRTPKGYTF.

This chain joins TRBV27 and TRBJ2-3; D might be TRBD2 (6 bases). Germline loops: CDR1 MNHEY, CDR2 SMNVEV (reference sequence). Deletions cut 8 bases from V and 5 bases from J, with 17 bases between. The CDR3 is 14 amino acids. The CDR3 spells CASGTLAEGDTQYF. The CDR3, as DNA: TGTGCCAGCGGAACCCTGGCGGAGGGAGATACGCAGTATTTT.

V usage is TRBV4-2 and J usage is TRBJ2-3, with TRBD2 matching 10 bases. Losses at the gene ends were 1 base for V and 6 bases for J; bases not matched to a gene: 4. The V gene's germline CDR1 is LGHNA and CDR2 YNFKEQ. The CDR3 spans 15 residues. CDR3 coding DNA: TGTGCCAGCAGCCAAGTCGCTAGCGGGAGTGATACGCAGTATTTT. This encodes CASSQVASGSDTQYF.

This clonotype was detected only a few times. The chain recombines TRBV4-2 with TRBJ2-2, with D tentatively TRBD1 or TRBD2 (5 bases each). Germline loops: CDR1 LGHNA, CDR2 YNFKEQ. Trimming took 0 bases from V and 2 from J, leaving 10 bases between them. This CDR3 comprises 16 residues. The CDR3 region has the DNA TGTGCCAGCAGCCAAGATTGGGGACCCAACACCGGGGAGCTGTTTTTT. Residues: CASSQDWGPNTGELFF.

The chain employs TRBV19 and TRBJ1-2; 9 bases match TRBD1. Losses at the gene ends were 9 bases for V and 7 bases for J; bases not matched to a gene: 18. The V gene's germline CDR1 is LNHDA and CDR2 SQIVND (reference sequence). The CDR3 runs 16 residues. The CDR3 loop is CASRNLNEDRGGGYTF. For the CDR3, the DNA is TGTGCCAGCCGAAACCTTAACGAGGACAGGGGAGGTGGCTACACCTTC.

This clonotype was picked up a small number of times. The gene calls are TRBV7-9 and TRBJ2-1; D is unclear. Germline V gene sequence: CDR1 SEHNR, CDR2 FQNEAQ (reference sequence). This CDR3 has 16 amino acids. Trimming took off 1 base at V and 2 bases at J, with 12 bases between the two ends. CDR3 DNA sequence: TGTGCCAGCAGCTTAGGAGGTCAGGCGCCCTACAATGAGCAGTTCTTC. Its translation is CASSLGGQAPYNEQFF.

This clonotype was recorded a few times. The chain has TRBV6-5 and TRBJ2-3, with D perhaps matching TRBD1 (6 bases). From germline, CDR1 is MNHEY and CDR2 SVGAGI. The CDR3 runs to 16 residues. V lost 4 bases and J lost 5, with 19 bases in between. The CDR3 sequence is CASSSTGLLGGDTQYF. The CDR3 DNA sequence: TGTGCCAGCAGTTCTACAGGGTTATTAGGTGGAGATACGCAGTATTTT.

The sample holds a few counts of this clonotype. The chain is built from TRBV30 and TRBJ1-5; 8 nucleotides match TRBD1. The trim removed 1 base at V and 7 bases at J, leaving 3 bases unmatched. The CDR3 has 13 amino acids. Germline V lookup: CDR1 GTSNPN, CDR2 SVGIG (reference sequence). CDR3 nucleotide sequence: TGTGCCTGGAGTGCAGGGGGCACGCAGCCCCAGCATTTT. Amino acid sequence: CAWSAGGTQPQHF.

This clonotype appeared a few times. The V gene is TRBV20-1, the J gene TRBJ2-1, with D perhaps matching TRBD1 (6 bases). The CDR3 length is 13 residues. The V end was cut by 6 bases, the J end by 7 bases, with 16 bases between. Germline V lookup: CDR1 DFQATT, CDR2 SNEGSKA (reference sequence). CDR3 coding DNA: TGCAGTGCCCTTGACATAGGGGGTAATGAGCAGTTCTTC. Translated, it gives CSALDIGGNEQFF.

A word on this clonotype: It may be a read error: a sequence one base away is much more abundant. The conserved final phenylalanine or tryptophan is absent from the CDR3, which likely points to a read error. The V and J genes are TRBV12-3 or TRBV12-4 and TRBJ2-3; 8 bases match TRBD2. With V trimmed by 6 bases and J by 5 bases, 10 bases remained unmatched. The CDR3 length is 15 residues. DNA of the CDR3: TGTGCCAGCAGGCCAACGGCGGGAGGTGAAGATACGCAGTATTCT. Its protein is CASRPTAGGEDTQYS.

This clonotype was seen only a few times. This chain connects TRBV10-3 to TRBJ2-3; tentative D call: TRBD2 (5 bases). This CDR3 region has 13 residues. The V gene lost 7 bases and the J gene lost 4 bases, with 12 bases spanning the gap. The germline V gene encodes CDR1 ENHRY and CDR2 SYGVKD. DNA of the CDR3: TGTGCCATCAACCGGCTAGCATCAGATACGCAGTATTTT. Encoded protein: CAINRLASDTQYF.

The sample holds a few counts of this clonotype. The gene calls are TRBV20-1 and TRBJ2-1; TRBD2 matches 8 bases. The V gene end was trimmed by 2 bases and the J gene end by 5 bases; junction bases not matched to a gene: 17. The CDR3 extends over 18 amino acids. CDR1 is DFQATT and CDR2 is SNEGSKA in the germline V gene (reference sequence). CDR3 sequence reads: CSARLTGLAPRENNEQFF. Written as DNA, the CDR3 is TGCAGTGCTAGACTTACTGGACTAGCACCCAGAGAAAACAATGAGCAGTTCTTC.

The chain is built from TRBV10-3 and TRBJ1-1; 10 bases are a match to TRBD1. The trim removed 3 bases at V and 5 bases at J, leaving 9 bases unmatched. CDR1 is ENHRY and CDR2 is SYGVKD in the germline V gene. The CDR3 spans 16 residues. The CDR3 loop reads CAISDQRQGAGTEAFF. The CDR3 DNA is TGTGCCATCAGTGACCAACGACAGGGGGCAGGGACTGAAGCTTTCTTT.

This clonotype has a count of ten or more. The chain employs TRBV12-3 or TRBV12-4 and TRBJ2-7; D perhaps matches TRBD1 (6 bases). CDR3 length: 15 amino acids. V shed 3 bases and J shed 7 bases, with 19 bases lying between them. The CDR3 spells CASSLSLGSGEEQYF. The CDR3, as DNA: TGTGCCAGCAGTTTGTCACTTGGGTCAGGGGAAGAGCAGTACTTC.

The table lists this clonotype with a few counts. This sequence joins TRBV6-1 and TRBJ2-7; TRBD1 matches at 9 bases. CDR1 is MNHNS and CDR2 is SASEGT in the germline V gene. This CDR3 region has 16 residues. V lost 5 bases and J lost 6; bases outside the gene matches: 14. Here the CDR3 reads CASSRGTGSPPFEQYF. The CDR3 region has the DNA TGTGCCAGCAGTAGGGGGACAGGGTCCCCACCTTTCGAGCAGTACTTC.

This clonotype was picked up many times. The rearrangement joins TRBV7-7 to TRBJ2-2; D ambiguous. CDR3 size: 13 residues. CDR1 is SSHAT, CDR2 FNYEAQ, per germline (reference sequence). V was pared by 1 base and J by 5 bases, with 5 bases between. The CDR3 DNA is TGTGCCAGCAGCTTAGAGAGGACCGGGGAGCTGTTTTTT. Its translation: CASSLERTGELFF. The whole variable domain, filled in from reference TRBV7-7 and TRBJ2-2, reads GAGVSQSPRYKVTKRGQDVTLRCDPISSHATLYWYQQALGQGPEFLTYFNYEAQPDKSGLPSDRFSAERPEGSISTLTIQRTEQRDSAMYRCASSLERTGELFFGEGSRLTVL.

The genes are TRBV20-1 and TRBJ2-4, with 9 bases aligning to TRBD1. Germline V gives CDR1 DFQATT, CDR2 SNEGSKA (reference sequence). Losses at the gene ends were 4 bases for V and 8 bases for J; bases not matched to a gene: 18. This CDR3 spans 17 amino acids. This CDR3 reads CSAIPTQGAESGDIQYF. DNA of the CDR3: TGCAGTGCTATCCCGACACAGGGGGCGGAAAGTGGAGACATTCAGTACTTC.

The sample holds a few counts of this clonotype. The V call is TRBV7-9, the J call TRBJ2-7; 12 nucleotides line up with TRBD1. This CDR3 spans 14 amino acids. Unmatched junction bases numbered 4, after V lost 4 bases and J lost 6 bases. Germline V gene sequence: CDR1 SEHNR, CDR2 FQNEAQ (reference sequence). CDR3 in amino acids: CASSSRDRGREQYF. The CDR3 DNA follows: TGTGCCAGCAGCTCCCGGGACAGGGGGCGCGAGCAGTACTTC.

This sequence joins TRBV2 and TRBJ1-1; maybe TRBD1 (5 bases). V dropped 2 bases and J dropped 1 base, with 11 bases sitting between them. This CDR3 has 15 residues. Germline CDR1 reads SNHLY; CDR2 reads FYNNEI. In nucleotides, the CDR3 is TGTGCCAGCAGTGAAACGGGGCAGCCGAACACTGAAGCTTTCTTT. This gives the protein CASSETGQPNTEAFF.